This TCR beta chain was identified during a study of CD8 T cells in ankylosing spondylitis. Study-level findings and limits: A TCR beta motif made of about eight highly homologous variants seemed typical of ankylosing spondylitis blood. Some of the motif variants had earlier been found in reactive arthritis patients' fluid and blood. Reports say disease-linked clones showed up significantly more in matched ankylosing spondylitis synovial fluid.

Turning to this clonotype: The antigen is unknown.

CDR3 size: 12 residues. The germline CDR1 and CDR2 sequences are ENHRY and SYGVKD. Trimming took 2 bases from V and 5 from J, leaving 6 bases between them. MiXCR was run by TCRdb on the 5' RACE reads, yielding one entry per CDR3 protein. The repertoire includes approximately 300,000 distinct CDR3 sequences, around 7.6% of them detected once, and 13% to 15% sits in the top ten. The rearrangement links TRBV10-3 to TRBJ1-1; the D is unclear. The sample comprised blood, either unsorted or a sorted T cell fraction (not recorded which). This receptor was taken from a male donor with ankylosing spondylitis. CDR3 in DNA: TGTGCCATCAGTGAGCGGGCAACTGAAGCTTTCTTT. Amino acid sequence: CAISERATEAFF.